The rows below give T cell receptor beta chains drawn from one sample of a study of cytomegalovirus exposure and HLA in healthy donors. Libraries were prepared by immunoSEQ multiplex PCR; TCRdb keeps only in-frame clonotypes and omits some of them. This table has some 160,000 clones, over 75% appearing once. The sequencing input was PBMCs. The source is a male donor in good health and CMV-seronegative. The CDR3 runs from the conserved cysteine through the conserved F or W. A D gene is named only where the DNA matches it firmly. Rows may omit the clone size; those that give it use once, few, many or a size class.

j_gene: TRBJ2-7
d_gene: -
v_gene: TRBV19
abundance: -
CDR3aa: CASSLYGTGSYEQYF
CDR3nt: TGTGCCAGTAGTCTGTACGGGACTGGATCCTACGAGCAGTACTTC

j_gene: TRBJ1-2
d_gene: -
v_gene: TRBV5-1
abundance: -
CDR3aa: CASSGGWYGYTF
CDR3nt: TGCGCCAGCAGCGGCGGGTGGTATGGCTACACCTTC

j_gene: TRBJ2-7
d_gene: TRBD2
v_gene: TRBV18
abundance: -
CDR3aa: CASSTTTAGEVEQYF
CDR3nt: TGTGCCAGCTCAACAACTACAGCGGGGGAAGTCGAGCAGTACTTC

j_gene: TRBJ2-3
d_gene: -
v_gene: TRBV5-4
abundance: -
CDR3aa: CASSRHRTDTQYF
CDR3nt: TGTGCCAGCAGCCGACATCGCACAGATACGCAGTATTTT

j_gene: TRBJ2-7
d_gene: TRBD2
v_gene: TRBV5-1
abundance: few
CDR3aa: CASRVGASGGAHEQYF
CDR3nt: TGCGCCAGCCGCGTAGGGGCTAGCGGGGGGGCCCACGAGCAGTACTTC

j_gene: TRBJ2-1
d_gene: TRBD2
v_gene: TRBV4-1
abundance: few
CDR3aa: CASSPAGGYNEQFF
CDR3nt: TGCGCCAGCAGCCCAGCGGGGGGGTACAATGAGCAGTTCTTC

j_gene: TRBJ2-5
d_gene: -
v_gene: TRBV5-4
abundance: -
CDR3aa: CASSLWGSQETQYF
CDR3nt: TGTGCCAGCAGCTTGTGGGGCAGCCAAGAGACCCAGTACTTC

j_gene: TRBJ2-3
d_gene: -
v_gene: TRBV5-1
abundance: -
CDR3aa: CASSLLGVTDTQYF
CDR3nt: TGCGCCAGCAGCTTGCTGGGAGTCACAGATACGCAGTATTTT

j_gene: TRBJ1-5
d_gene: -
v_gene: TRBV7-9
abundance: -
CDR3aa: CAGDNSYSNQPQHF
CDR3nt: TGTGCCGGTGACAACTCCTATAGCAATCAGCCCCAGCATTTT

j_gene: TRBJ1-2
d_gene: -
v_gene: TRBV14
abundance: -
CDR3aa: CASSQDWVRGYTF
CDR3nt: TGTGCCAGCAGCCAAGATTGGGTGCGGGGCTACACCTTC

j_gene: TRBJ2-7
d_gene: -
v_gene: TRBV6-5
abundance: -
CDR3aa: CASMGGTYEQYF
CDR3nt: TGTGCCAGCATGGGGGGAACGTACGAGCAGTACTTC

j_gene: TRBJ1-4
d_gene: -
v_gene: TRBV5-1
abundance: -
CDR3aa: CASSLDRNEKLFF
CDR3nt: TGCGCCAGCAGCTTAGACAGAAATGAAAAACTGTTTTTT

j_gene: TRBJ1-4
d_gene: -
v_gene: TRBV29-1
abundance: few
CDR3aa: CSVAGATNEKLFF
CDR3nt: TGCAGCGTTGCAGGGGCAACTAATGAAAAACTGTTTTTT

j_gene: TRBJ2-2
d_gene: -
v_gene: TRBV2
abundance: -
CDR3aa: CASSGEVEVGELFF
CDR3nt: TGTGCCAGCAGTGGGGAAGTGGAGGTCGGGGAGCTGTTTTTT

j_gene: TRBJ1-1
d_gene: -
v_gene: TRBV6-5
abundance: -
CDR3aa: CATRIRQLTEAFF
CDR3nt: TGTGCCACCAGAATCAGACAGCTGACTGAAGCTTTCTTT